This T cell receptor beta chain was documented in a study of OX40 agonist ivuxolimab in advanced cancers. As for this clone: Its antigen is not identified.

Study-wide points: Mean expanded clone counts were higher in CD8+ than CD4+ T cells.

The repertoire was sequenced with immunoSEQ multiplex PCR; TCRdb's copy has only in-frame clones and lacks some. The repertoire holds tens of thousands of clones, with roughly 94% as singletons. The source was CD4+ or CD8+ T cells sorted from blood, collected in a trial of the OX40 agonist ivuxolimab. This sequence was found in an adult with an advanced solid tumor such as melanoma, head and neck, liver or kidney cancer.

For the CDR3, the DNA is TGTGCCAGTAGTTGGGACAGCTATGGCTACACCTTC. Its protein product is CASSWDSYGYTF. The V call is TRBV19, the J call TRBJ1-2, with TRBD1 matching 7 bases. The CDR3 is made up of 12 amino acids. V shed 5 bases, J shed 4 bases, and the junction held 1 base outside the gene matches. Germline V gene data show CDR1 as LNHDA and CDR2 as SQIVND (reference sequence).